The 15 T cell receptor beta chains below come from one sample, sequenced in a study of blood T cell repertoires in COVID-19. Here immunoSEQ multiplex PCR was the method, and the copy in TCRdb shows in-frame clones only, minus some. In the table there are 200,000 to 250,000 clones, around nine tenths of which are singletons. Specimen: PBMCs or T cells enriched from blood (not recorded which). The receptors were sampled from a man under 40 who had recovered from COVID-19.

Only one count was recorded for this clone. This rearrangement joins TRBV11-3 to TRBJ2-2; perhaps TRBD1 as D (7 bases). V dropped 3 bases and J dropped 5 bases, with 13 bases sitting between them. The CDR3 runs to 15 residues. The germline gives CDR1 SGHNT, CDR2 YENEEA. The CDR3 spells CASSFRGDGTGELFF. DNA of the CDR3: TGTGCCAGCAGCTTCAGGGGGGATGGGACCGGGGAGCTGTTTTTT. Full variable domain (remainder filled in from reference TRBV11-3 and TRBJ2-2): EAGVVQSPRYKIIEKKQPVAFWCNPISGHNTLYWYLQNLGQGPELLIRYENEEAVDDSQLPKDRFSAERLKGVDSTLKIQPAELGDSAVYLCASSFRGDGTGELFFGEGSRLTVL.

The chain employs TRBV28 and TRBJ2-7; TRBD1 matches at 8 bases. The CDR3 covers 15 residues. The germline V gene encodes CDR1 MDHEN and CDR2 SYDVKM. J was trimmed by 2 bases and V by 3 bases; bases with no gene match: 6. The CDR3 DNA reads as TGTGCCAGCAGTTTGGGGACAGGAGGGACCTACGAGCAGTACTTC. Translated, it gives CASSLGTGGTYEQYF.

The genes are TRBV7-9 and TRBJ1-4, with D maybe TRBD1 (6 bases). Between the trimmed V and J ends, which lost 2 bases and 6 bases, there was a span of 22 bases. CDR1 is SEHNR and CDR2 is FQNEAQ in the germline V gene (reference sequence). This CDR3 comprises 18 residues. In DNA form, the CDR3 reads TGTGCCAGCAGCTTAAGTCCGTGGGGGCAACTTCGTGATGAAAAACTGTTTTTT. Residues: CASSLSPWGQLRDEKLFF. The whole variable domain, filled in from reference TRBV7-9 and TRBJ1-4, reads DTGVSQNPRHKITKRGQNVTFRCDPISEHNRLYWYRQTLGQGPEFLTYFQNEAQLEKSRLLSDRFSAERPKGSFSTLEIQRTEQGDSAMYLCASSLSPWGQLRDEKLFFGSGTQLSVL.

The J gene is TRBJ2-2, the V gene TRBV28, with D hard to call. V lost 6 bases and J 3 bases, leaving 8 bases between the germline ends. Germline-derived CDR1 and CDR2 are MDHEN and SYDVKM. The CDR3 is 13 amino acids. The CDR3 nucleotides read TGTGCCAGCAGGCGTTCGGACACCGGGGAGCTGTTTTTT. It translates to CASRRSDTGELFF.

This clone showed up just a few times. J is TRBJ1-2 and V is TRBV7-9, with 11 positions matching TRBD1. CDR3 length: 18 amino acids. Germline-derived CDR1 and CDR2 are SEHNR and FQNEAQ (reference sequence). Trimming removed 5 bases from V and 5 bases from J; junction bases left unmatched: 16. This chain's CDR3 is CASSAYRDRGGPDYGYTF. DNA for the CDR3: TGTGCCAGCAGCGCGTACCGGGACAGGGGGGGCCCCGATTATGGCTACACCTTC. Together with reference TRBV7-9 and TRBJ1-2, the CDR3 gives the full variable domain: DTGVSQNPRHKITKRGQNVTFRCDPISEHNRLYWYRQTLGQGPEFLTYFQNEAQLEKSRLLSDRFSAERPKGSFSTLEIQRTEQGDSAMYLCASSAYRDRGGPDYGYTFGSGTRLTVV.

The V and J genes are TRBV7-9 and TRBJ2-7, with 11 bases that match TRBD1. Germline CDR1 reads SEHNR; CDR2 reads FQNEAQ (reference sequence). The CDR3 is 13 amino acids. Losses at the gene ends were 7 bases for V and 6 bases for J; bases not matched to a gene: 5. CDR3 sequence: CASTGTGGREQYF. CDR3 nucleotide sequence: TGTGCCAGCACCGGGACAGGGGGTCGCGAGCAGTACTTC. Variable domain in full (rest from reference TRBV7-9 and TRBJ2-7): DTGVSQNPRHKITKRGQNVTFRCDPISEHNRLYWYRQTLGQGPEFLTYFQNEAQLEKSRLLSDRFSAERPKGSFSTLEIQRTEQGDSAMYLCASTGTGGREQYFGPGTRLTVT.

The chain carries TRBV9 and TRBJ2-1; 14 bases align to TRBD2. Trimming took 4 bases from V and 1 from J; bases not matched to a gene: 4. Germline V CDR1 and CDR2: SGDLS, YYNGEE. This CDR3 is built from 17 residues. CDR3 coding DNA: TGTGCCAGCAGCCCCGGGACTAGCGGGAGATCCTACAATGAGCAGTTCTTC. It codes for CASSPGTSGRSYNEQFF.

This clone appeared a few times. The J gene is TRBJ1-2, the V gene TRBV4-1; TRBD1 matches at 9 bases. V shed 5 bases and J 8 bases; nucleotides not matched to a gene: 6. CDR3 size: 13 residues. Per germline, CDR1 MGHRA and CDR2 YSYEKL. CDR3 sequence reads: CASSTRQGVGYTF. As DNA, the CDR3 is TGCGCCAGCAGCACACGACAGGGGGTAGGCTACACCTTC.

The chain joins TRBV7-2 to TRBJ1-1; 11 bases line up with TRBD1. This CDR3 contains 17 residues. V gave up 5 bases and J gave up 4 bases; unmatched junction bases: 12. Germline V gene data show CDR1 as SGHTA and CDR2 as FQGNSA. Written as DNA, the CDR3 is TGTGCCAGCAGCCGCGGGACAGGGGGAACCTCCGGCACTGAAGCTTTCTTT. Protein product: CASSRGTGGTSGTEAFF.

On this clone itself: Other DNA sequences in this specimen translate into the identical CDR3. The CDR3 bases are TGTGCCACCCGCGACGCATACGGGGGGGGCAGCAATCAGCCCCAGCATTTT. This gives the protein CATRDAYGGGSNQPQHF. The chain has TRBV7-4 and TRBJ1-5; tentative D call: TRBD1 (6 bases). V lost 10 bases and J 1 base, leaving 23 bases between the germline ends. The germline V gene has CDR1 SGHVT and CDR2 SQSDAQ. The length of the CDR3 is 17 residues.

V usage is TRBV4-1 and J usage is TRBJ2-1; 10 nucleotides match TRBD2. J was trimmed by 4 bases and V by 2 bases; bases with no gene match: 2. CDR3 length: 15 amino acids. The germline gives CDR1 MGHRA, CDR2 YSYEKL. The CDR3 region is CASSQSGGVYNEQFF. For the CDR3, the DNA is TGCGCCAGCAGCCAAAGCGGGGGGGTATACAATGAGCAGTTCTTC.

The rearrangement uses TRBV19 and TRBJ2-3; D unresolved. V lost 9 bases to trimming and J lost 0 bases, with 10 bases between them. The CDR3 covers 13 residues. Germline assignment: CDR1 LNHDA and CDR2 SQIVND (reference sequence). Here the CDR3 reads CASRFASTDTQYF. The CDR3, as DNA: TGTGCCAGCAGGTTTGCTAGCACAGATACGCAGTATTTT.

The rearrangement joins TRBV4-3 to TRBJ2-7; no reliable D call. Germline CDR1 reads LGHNA; CDR2 reads YSLEER. CDR3 length: 14 amino acids. V lost 0 bases, J lost 0 bases, and 6 bases lay in between. In DNA, the CDR3 is TGCGCCAGCAGCCAAGACCTAACCTCCTACGAGCAGTACTTC. This encodes CASSQDLTSYEQYF.

This clone was detected only once. V gene TRBV10-1 combines with J gene TRBJ1-4; tentatively, D is TRBD1 (5 bases). V lost 0 bases to trimming and J lost 7 bases, with 12 bases between them. Per germline, CDR1 WNHNN and CDR2 SYGVQD (reference sequence). The CDR3 sequence is 15 residues long. CDR3 in DNA: TGCGCCAGCAGTGAGTCAAGGGGCGCAGGTGAAAAACTGTTTTTT. Protein: CASSESRGAGEKLFF.

This sequence joins TRBV29-1 and TRBJ2-5, with 7 nucleotides matching TRBD1. Looked up from germline, CDR1 is SQVTM and CDR2 is ANQGSEA. The CDR3 covers 13 residues. Losses at the gene ends were 4 bases for V and 2 bases for J; bases not matched to a gene: 4. CDR3 coding DNA: TGCAGCGTTGTGCAGACAGGGCAAGAGACCCAGTACTTC. It specifies CSVVQTGQETQYF.